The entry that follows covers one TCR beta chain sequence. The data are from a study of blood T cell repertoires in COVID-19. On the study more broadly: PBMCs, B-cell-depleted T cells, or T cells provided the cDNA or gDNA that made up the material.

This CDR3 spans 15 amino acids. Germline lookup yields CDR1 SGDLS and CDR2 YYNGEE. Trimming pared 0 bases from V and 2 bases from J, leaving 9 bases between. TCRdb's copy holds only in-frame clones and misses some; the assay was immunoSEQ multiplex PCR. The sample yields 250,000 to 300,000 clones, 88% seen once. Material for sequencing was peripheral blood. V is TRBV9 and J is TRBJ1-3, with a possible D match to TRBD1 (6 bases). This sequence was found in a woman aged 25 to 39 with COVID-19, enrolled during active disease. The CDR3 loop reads CASSVGEGAGNTIYF. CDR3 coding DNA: TGTGCCAGCAGCGTAGGGGAGGGGGCTGGAAACACCATATATTTT.